The following is a TCR beta chain sequence with its context. Its antigen is as yet unknown. V was cut by 3 bases and J by 0 bases, with 6 bases left in between. This CDR3 contains 15 residues. Germline assignment: CDR1 SGHDN and CDR2 FVKESK. The PCR ran on 60 Vbeta and 13 Jbeta primers. The table came from immunoSEQ multiplex PCR; TCRdb's copy has only in-frame clones and leaves some out. The repertoire has 100,000 to 120,000 clones, about 61% of them found once; the top ten carry roughly 8.3%. This sample is part of a study of cytomegalovirus exposure and HLA in healthy donors. Findings and caveats of the study: It was around 160 TCR beta chains that were listed as cytomegalovirus-associated.

As for the donors, each was a healthy bone marrow donor. This receptor was identified in a man younger than 30 in good health and CMV-seropositive. V gene TRBV14 combines with J gene TRBJ1-6; D gene unclear. Sequencing was done on a sample of PBMCs. CDR3 nucleotides: TGTGCCAGCAGCCAGATGAGCTCCTATAATTCACCCCTCCACTTT. Amino acids: CASSQMSSYNSPLHF. Full variable domain (missing parts from reference TRBV14 and TRBJ1-6): EAGVTQFPSHSVIEKGQTVTLRCDPISGHDNLYWYRRVMGKEIKFLLHFVKESKQDESGMPNNRFLAERTGGTYSTLKVQPAELEDSGVYFCASSQMSSYNSPLHFGNGTRLTVT.